There are many counts of the clone carrying this T cell receptor beta chain. It was by two-round multiplex PCR that TCR beta CDR3 was amplified from genomic DNA. TRBV and TRBJ genes each had their own specific primers in first-round PCR. MiXCR was run by TCRdb on the multiplex PCR reads, yielding one entry per CDR3 protein. In the table there are some 35,000 distinct CDR3 sequences, approximately 35% of which are singletons. The data were taken from a study of prognosis after radiotherapy for stage I lung cancer. V was shortened by 4 bases and J by 5 bases, with 21 bases between the two germline ends. The CDR3 extends over 17 amino acids. Germline CDR1 SGHAT, CDR2 FQNNGV.

Sequenced here: PBMCs, sampled before or after stereotactic body radiation therapy (not recorded which). The TCR comes from a donor over 45 with non-small cell lung cancer. The chain uses TRBV11-2 and TRBJ2-1; D unclear. In DNA, the CDR3 is TGTGCCAGCAGCTCCCATGCTGATGGCAGTTTGCACAATGAGCAGTTCTTC. Its protein is CASSSHADGSLHNEQFF.